These 23 T cell receptor beta chains were sequenced from one sample in a study of T cell responses to AZD1222 COVID-19 vaccine (dated by TCRdb to the early 2020s). The library was obtained by the immunoSEQ multiplex PCR assay. TCRdb holds this immuneACCESS table with in-frame rearrangements only. Some clones are missing; in checked studies, unresolved V genes explain under half, and the rest has no known cause. The sample records about 160,000 clones, roughly nine tenths of which are singletons. The ten largest clones take up 1.4% to 1.5% of the sample. The sample's time point, from its label and the paper: baseline before first vaccination. Sequenced here: peripheral blood, sampled on day 0 of AZD1222 vaccination. These receptors were taken from an adult in good health.

The chain has TRBV7-3 and TRBJ2-5; maybe TRBD2 (5 bases). The germline V and J ends were trimmed by 5 bases and 5 bases, with 12 bases remaining between them. In germline, CDR1 is SGHTA, CDR2 FQGTGA. This CDR3 comprises 13 residues. In DNA form, the CDR3 reads TGTGCCAGCAGCCCCACTAGAGGGGAGACCCAGTACTTC. Amino acids: CASSPTRGETQYF.

J is TRBJ1-1 and V is TRBV6-5, with 8 bases lining up with TRBD1. Looked up from germline, CDR1 is MNHEY and CDR2 is SVGAGI. J was trimmed by 4 bases and V by 6 bases; bases with no gene match: 7. The CDR3 length is 14 residues. The CDR3 DNA reads as TGTGCCAGCAGCCCCAGGGGGCTTGCCACTGAAGCTTTCTTT. This codes for CASSPRGLATEAFF.

This chain joins TRBV4-1 and TRBJ1-6; D not certain. This CDR3 is built from 18 residues. Germline V gene data show CDR1 as MGHRA and CDR2 as YSYEKL. V lost 0 bases, J lost 0 bases, and 12 bases lay in between. CDR3 sequence (DNA): TGCGCCAGCAGCCAAGAAGGCGACACGAGCTCCTATAATTCACCCCTCCACTTT. Its translation is CASSQEGDTSSYNSPLHF.

This rearrangement joins TRBV7-8 to TRBJ2-3, with TRBD1 matching 7 bases. The CDR3 runs 14 residues. Germline V lookup: CDR1 SGHVS, CDR2 FQNEAQ. DNA of the CDR3: TGTGCAACCAGGGGGAGACCTAGCACAGATACGCAGTATTTT. Protein: CATRGRPSTDTQYF.

The rearrangement links TRBV19 to TRBJ2-7, with TRBD1 matching 7 bases. V trimming: 3 bases; J trimming: 8 bases; junction bases outside the gene matches: 1. Germline V lookup: CDR1 LNHDA, CDR2 SQIVND (reference sequence). The CDR3 extends over 11 amino acids. This CDR3 is CASSMGQKQYF. In nucleotides, the CDR3 is TGTGCCAGTAGTATGGGACAGAAGCAGTACTTC. Filled out from reference TRBV19 and TRBJ2-7, the complete variable domain reads DGGITQSPKYLFRKEGQNVTLSCEQNLNHDAMYWYRQDPGQGLRLIYYSQIVNDFQKGDIAEGYSVSREKKESFPLTVTSAQKNPTAFYLCASSMGQKQYFGPGTRLTVT.

This sequence joins TRBV9 and TRBJ2-7; no firm D call. Germline assignment: CDR1 SGDLS and CDR2 YYNGEE. This CDR3 is built from 16 residues. With 0 bases removed from V and 7 bases from J, the gap between germline ends came to 20 bases. CDR3 protein: CASSVGASVAPLEQYF. The CDR3 DNA follows: TGTGCCAGCAGCGTAGGAGCCTCCGTGGCACCCCTTGAGCAGTACTTC. Variable domain in full (rest from reference TRBV9 and TRBJ2-7): DSGVTQTPKHLITATGQRVTLRCSPRSGDLSVYWYQQSLDQGLQFLIQYYNGEERAKGNILERFSAQQFPDLHSELNLSSLELGDSALYFCASSVGASVAPLEQYFGPGTRLTVT.

The chain is built from TRBV7-9 and TRBJ2-5; no reliable D call. The CDR3 extends over 14 amino acids. Germline CDR1 is SEHNR and CDR2 is FQNEAQ (reference sequence). V was trimmed by 4 bases and J by 6 bases, leaving 15 bases between them. The DNA of the CDR3 is TGTGCCAGCAGCTCTAGACGGTCCGTAAAGACCCAGTACTTC. Its protein product is CASSSRRSVKTQYF. Supplemented by reference TRBV7-9 and TRBJ2-5, the full variable domain reads DTGVSQNPRHKITKRGQNVTFRCDPISEHNRLYWYRQTLGQGPEFLTYFQNEAQLEKSRLLSDRFSAERPKGSFSTLEIQRTEQGDSAMYLCASSSRRSVKTQYFGPGTRLLVL.

V gene TRBV2 combines with J gene TRBJ1-5; D is ambiguous. Germline CDR1 is SNHLY and CDR2 is FYNNEI. Trimming left V 4 bases short and J 2 bases short, with 27 bases between. The CDR3 spans 20 residues. CDR3 protein: CASSARGPALLGSGNQPQHF. The CDR3 DNA follows: TGTGCCAGCAGTGCCCGCGGACCCGCTTTGTTGGGTTCGGGCAATCAGCCCCAGCATTTT.

This sequence joins TRBV19 and TRBJ2-5; 8 bases are a match to TRBD2. This CDR3 has 16 residues. Germline-derived CDR1 and CDR2 are LNHDA and SQIVND (reference sequence). J was trimmed by 5 bases and V by 3 bases; bases with no gene match: 11. Here the CDR3 DNA reads TGTGCCAGTAGTATCGCCCCAGCGGGAGCTTGGGAGACCCAGTACTTC. This encodes CASSIAPAGAWETQYF.

The chain carries TRBV24-1 and TRBJ2-5; 9 bases match TRBD1. The germline V gene encodes CDR1 KGHDR and CDR2 SFDVKD. Trimming removed 6 bases from V and 4 bases from J; junction bases left unmatched: 5. The CDR3 spans 14 residues. Here the CDR3 reads CATSSTGGRETQYF. The CDR3 DNA reads as TGTGCCACCAGTTCGACAGGGGGTCGAGAGACCCAGTACTTC.

The chain links TRBV2 to TRBJ2-1, with TRBD1 matching 10 bases. The CDR3 has 11 residues. V was pared by 10 bases and J by 13 bases, with 7 bases of the junction left unmatched. Germline V CDR1 and CDR2: SNHLY, FYNNEI. Here the CDR3 reads CATRQGALQFF. The CDR3 coding sequence is TGTGCCACTCGACAGGGGGCGTTACAGTTCTTC.

The chain joins TRBV21-1 to TRBJ2-1; the D segment call TRBD1 is taken from the table without a DNA check. TRBV21-1 is marked as a pseudogene. CDR3 size: 16 residues. In DNA form, the CDR3 reads TGTGCCAGCAGCCACGAGCAGGAAAGCTCCTACAATGAGCAGTTCTTC. Its protein is CASSHEQESSYNEQFF.

This chain connects TRBV6-2 or TRBV6-3 to TRBJ1-5; possible D gene TRBD1, 5 bases. The germline V gene encodes CDR1 MNHEY and CDR2 SVGEGT. Trimming stripped 4 bases from V and 4 bases from J, with 17 bases between. This CDR3 spans 16 amino acids. Here the CDR3 reads CASSWTGTGSNQPQHF. Written as DNA, the CDR3 is TGTGCCAGCAGTTGGACGGGAACAGGAAGTAATCAGCCCCAGCATTTT.

The genes are TRBV7-5 and TRBJ2-1; the table's D call, TRBD1, was not checked against the DNA. TRBV7-5 is annotated as a pseudogene. This CDR3 has 15 residues. CDR3 sequence: CARSLALKGNNEQFF. DNA of the CDR3: TGTGCCAGAAGCCTTGCGTTAAAGGGGAACAATGAGCAGTTCTTC.

The chain joins TRBV5-1 to TRBJ1-5; D call uncertain. The V gene's germline CDR1 is SGHRS and CDR2 YFSETQ. V was shortened by 0 bases and J by 6 bases, with 7 bases between the two germline ends. The CDR3 sequence is 13 residues long. CDR3 amino acids: CASSLAPAQPQHF. The CDR3 nucleotides read TGCGCCAGCAGCTTGGCCCCCGCTCAGCCCCAGCATTTT. Together with reference TRBV5-1 and TRBJ1-5, the CDR3 gives the full variable domain: KAGVTQTPRYLIKTRGQQVTLSCSPISGHRSVSWYQQTPGQGLQFLFEYFSETQRNKGNFPGRFSGRQFSNSRSEMNVSTLELGDSALYLCASSLAPAQPQHFGDGTRLSIL.

V is TRBV19 and J is TRBJ2-3; tentative D call: TRBD2 (5 bases). This CDR3 is built from 15 residues. Germline-derived CDR1 and CDR2 are LNHDA and SQIVND (reference sequence). Trimming shortened V by 5 bases and J by 1 base, and 13 bases separated the two germline ends. The CDR3 sequence: CASSAPSRGTDTQYF. CDR3 sequence (DNA): TGTGCCAGTAGTGCACCCTCGAGGGGCACAGATACGCAGTATTTT.

The V and J genes are TRBV20-1 and TRBJ2-5; D is possibly TRBD1 (6 bases). Deletions cut 3 bases from V and 5 bases from J, with 7 bases between. The germline V gene encodes CDR1 DFQATT and CDR2 SNEGSKA (reference sequence). The CDR3 is 11 residues long. The CDR3 DNA reads as TGCAGTGCTAGGAGGGGGGAGACCCAGTACTTC. Encoded protein: CSARRGETQYF.

This chain uses TRBV3-1 (or the pseudogene TRBV3-2) with TRBJ1-4; a possible D gene is TRBD1 (6 bases). Trimming stripped 4 bases from V and 4 bases from J, with 13 bases between. The germline CDR1 and CDR2 sequences are LGHDT and YNNKEL (reference sequence). There are 15 residues in the CDR3. In nucleotides, the CDR3 is TGTGCCAGCAGCCTAACCTCAGGGGTTAATGAAAAACTGTTTTTT. It encodes CASSLTSGVNEKLFF.

This clone turned up a few times. The rearrangement joins TRBV7-9 to TRBJ2-7; D is possibly TRBD1 or TRBD2 (6 bases each). Germline V CDR1 and CDR2: SEHNR, FQNEAQ (reference sequence). Trimming left V 4 bases short and J 9 bases short, with 13 bases between. This CDR3 is built from 12 residues. CDR3 in amino acids: CASSSRRGVQYF. CDR3 in DNA: TGTGCCAGCAGCTCTAGGAGGGGGGTGCAGTACTTC.

The chain has TRBV19 and TRBJ1-4, with TRBD1 identical over 7 bases. This CDR3 is 14 amino acids long. V shed 4 bases, J shed 7 bases, and the junction held 6 bases outside the gene matches. Per the germline V gene, CDR1 is LNHDA and CDR2 is SQIVND (reference sequence). CDR3 protein: CASSTQTGSEKLFF. CDR3 bases: TGTGCCAGTAGTACACAGACAGGGAGTGAAAAACTGTTTTTT. Using reference TRBV19 and TRBJ1-4 for the parts outside the CDR3, the full variable domain is DGGITQSPKYLFRKEGQNVTLSCEQNLNHDAMYWYRQDPGQGLRLIYYSQIVNDFQKGDIAEGYSVSREKKESFPLTVTSAQKNPTAFYLCASSTQTGSEKLFFGSGTQLSVL.

The chain joins TRBV7-2 to TRBJ1-4, with 8 bases fitting TRBD1. CDR3 length equals 15 residues. The germline gives CDR1 SGHTA, CDR2 FQGNSA. J lost 0 bases, V lost 3 bases, and 0 bases had no gene match. This chain's CDR3 is CASSLGQATNEKLFF. The CDR3 nucleotides are TGTGCCAGCAGCTTGGGACAGGCAACTAATGAAAAACTGTTTTTT.

The chain employs TRBV12-3 or TRBV12-4 and TRBJ2-2; D call uncertain. This CDR3 contains 12 residues. V lost 5 bases to trimming and J lost 6 bases, with 7 bases between them. The chain's CDR3 is CASSGDPGELFF. The CDR3 DNA follows: TGTGCCAGCAGTGGAGACCCCGGGGAGCTGTTTTTT.

The chain couples TRBV12-3 or TRBV12-4 to TRBJ1-2, with D possibly TRBD1 on 5 matching bases. The germline V and J ends were trimmed by 3 bases and 4 bases, with 9 bases remaining between them. The CDR3 is made up of 13 amino acids. The CDR3 loop reads CASSFRGGYGYTF. The DNA for the CDR3 is TGTGCCAGCAGTTTCCGGGGGGGCTATGGCTACACCTTC.